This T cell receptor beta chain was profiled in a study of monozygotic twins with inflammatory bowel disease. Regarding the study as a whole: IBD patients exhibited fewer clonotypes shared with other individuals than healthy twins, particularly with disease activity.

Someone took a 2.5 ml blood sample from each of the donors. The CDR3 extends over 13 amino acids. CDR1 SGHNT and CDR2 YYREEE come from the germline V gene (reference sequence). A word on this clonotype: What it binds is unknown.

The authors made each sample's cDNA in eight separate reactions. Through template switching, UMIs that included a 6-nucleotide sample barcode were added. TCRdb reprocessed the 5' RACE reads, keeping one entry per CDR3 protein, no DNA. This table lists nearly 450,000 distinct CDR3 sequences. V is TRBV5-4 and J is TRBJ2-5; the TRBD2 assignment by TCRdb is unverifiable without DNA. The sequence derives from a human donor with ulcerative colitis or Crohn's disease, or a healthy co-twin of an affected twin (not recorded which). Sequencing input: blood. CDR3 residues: CASSETSVETQYF.